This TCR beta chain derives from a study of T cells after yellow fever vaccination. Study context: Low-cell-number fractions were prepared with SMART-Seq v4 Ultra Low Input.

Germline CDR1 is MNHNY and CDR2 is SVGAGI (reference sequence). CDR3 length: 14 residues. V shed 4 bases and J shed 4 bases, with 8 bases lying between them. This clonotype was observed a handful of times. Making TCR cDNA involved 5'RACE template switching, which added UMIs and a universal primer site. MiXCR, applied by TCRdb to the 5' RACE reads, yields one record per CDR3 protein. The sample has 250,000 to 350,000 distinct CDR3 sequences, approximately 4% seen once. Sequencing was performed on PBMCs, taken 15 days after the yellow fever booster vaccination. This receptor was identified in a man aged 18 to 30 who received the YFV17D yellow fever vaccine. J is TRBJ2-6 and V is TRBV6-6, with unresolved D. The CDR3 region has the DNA TGTGCCAGCAGTTCCCCTGGAGGGGCCAACGTCCTGACTTTC. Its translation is CASSSPGGANVLTF.